This T cell receptor beta chain was sequenced in a study of Ad26.COV2.S vaccination and SARS-CoV-2 variants. Profiled with immunoSEQ multiplex PCR; TCRdb holds only in-frame clones, not every one. The sample carries a few hundred thousand clones, around nine tenths recorded once. Germline V gene sequence: CDR1 LGHNT, CDR2 FRNRAP. This CDR3 is built from 15 residues. The trim removed 5 bases at V and 4 bases at J, leaving 6 bases unmatched. Documented treatment: 15 to 20 received Ad26.COV2.S at low or high dose, single or two shots; a few received placebo; per-sample allocation not given. Sampling was done on day 63 after the first vaccine or placebo injection.

This TCR came from a person between 18 and 65 years old who received the Ad26.COV2.S COVID-19 vaccine or a placebo. The rearrangement links TRBV12-5 to TRBJ2-2; TRBD1 matches at 8 bases. Specimen: peripheral blood, collected in a trial of Ad26.COV2.S vaccine versus placebo. CDR3 amino acids: CASGLGQGGTGELFF. The CDR3 DNA reads as TGTGCTAGTGGTCTCGGACAGGGTGGCACCGGGGAGCTGTTTTTT.